The 21 T cell receptor beta chains below all came from one sample that was sequenced in a study of radiotherapy plus CTLA-4 blockade in lung cancer. Profiled with immunoSEQ multiplex PCR; TCRdb holds only in-frame clones, not every one. The sample has 110,000 or so clones; approximately 80% are singletons. The sample consisted of peripheral blood, taken from a patient treated with radiotherapy plus ipilimumab. The origin of the receptors is a human donor with non-small cell lung cancer who had a partial response to radiotherapy plus ipilimumab.

This chain joins TRBV28 and TRBJ2-1, with unresolved D. This CDR3 is built from 16 residues. The germline V gene encodes CDR1 MDHEN and CDR2 SYDVKM. V gave up 8 bases and J gave up 0 bases, with 17 bases separating them. As DNA, the CDR3 is TGTGCCAGCCGAACCCAGTCGGGTAGCTCCTACAATGAGCAGTTCTTC. Translation gives CASRTQSGSSYNEQFF.

This clone was picked up many times. V and J are TRBV21-1 and TRBJ2-7; TRBD2, the table's D call, lacks a check against the DNA. TRBV21-1 is a listed pseudogene. This CDR3 has 16 amino acids. CDR3 nucleotide sequence: TGTGCCAGCAGCAAAGTGGGGACTAGCAAATCCTACGAGCAGTACGTC. Translating gives CASSKVGTSKSYEQYV.

This clone was picked up a small number of times. The V gene is TRBV19, the J gene TRBJ2-3, with 7 bases aligning to TRBD1. Trimming took 3 bases from V and 4 from J; bases not matched to a gene: 13. Germline V gene data show CDR1 as LNHDA and CDR2 as SQIVND (reference sequence). The CDR3 length is 17 residues. CDR3 nucleotide sequence: TGTGCCAGTAGTATGACAACAGGGGATAGGTTCGCAGATACGCAGTATTTT. The encoded protein is CASSMTTGDRFADTQYF. The whole variable domain, remainder taken from reference TRBV19 and TRBJ2-3, is DGGITQSPKYLFRKEGQNVTLSCEQNLNHDAMYWYRQDPGQGLRLIYYSQIVNDFQKGDIAEGYSVSREKKESFPLTVTSAQKNPTAFYLCASSMTTGDRFADTQYFGPGTRLTVL.

This chain links TRBV6-1 with TRBJ1-5; TRBD1 might be the D (6 bases). The ends were cut back, 6 bases at V and 8 bases at J, with 14 bases in the middle. Germline V gives CDR1 MNHNS, CDR2 SASEGT. The length of the CDR3 is 13 residues. The CDR3 DNA is TGTGCCAGCAGAACGGGGGGGGGCAAGCCCCAGCATTTT. Amino acid sequence: CASRTGGGKPQHF.

The genes are TRBV28 and TRBJ1-5, with TRBD1 matching over 9 bases. J was trimmed by 5 bases and V by 2 bases; bases with no gene match: 7. Germline V gives CDR1 MDHEN, CDR2 SYDVKM. The CDR3 is 16 amino acids. The CDR3 spells CASSLGRDRVDQPQHF. The CDR3 nucleotides are TGTGCCAGCAGTTTAGGCCGGGACAGGGTTGATCAGCCCCAGCATTTT.

J is TRBJ1-4 and V is TRBV19, with D perhaps TRBD1 (6 bases). Germline CDR1 LNHDA, CDR2 SQIVND (reference sequence). V gave up 6 bases and J gave up 4 bases, with 18 bases separating them. CDR3 size: 16 residues. The CDR3 nucleotides read TGTGCCAGTAGCTTCTATCCCGGGACACGTAATGAAAAACTGTTTTTT. This translates into CASSFYPGTRNEKLFF.

J is TRBJ2-7 and V is TRBV18; 7 positions match TRBD1. CDR3 length: 14 residues. J was trimmed by 5 bases and V by 4 bases; bases with no gene match: 8. Germline V gene data show CDR1 as KGHSH and CDR2 as LQKENI. Here the CDR3 reads CASSQTGTEHEQYF. The CDR3 DNA sequence: TGTGCCAGCTCACAGACCGGGACAGAGCACGAGCAGTACTTC.

The chain employs TRBV18 and TRBJ2-5; 11 nucleotides line up with TRBD2. The germline V gene has CDR1 KGHSH and CDR2 LQKENI. Unmatched junction bases numbered 1, after V lost 2 bases and J lost 2 bases. The CDR3 spans 15 residues. CDR3 DNA sequence: TGTGCCAGCTCACCAGGACTAGCGGGTCAAGAGACCCAGTACTTC. Translating it yields CASSPGLAGQETQYF.

The chain combines TRBV5-6 with TRBJ2-6; D may be TRBD1 (6 bases). CDR1 is SGHDT, CDR2 YYEEEE, per germline. Deletions cut 1 base from V and 4 bases from J, with 18 bases between. This CDR3 contains 18 residues. In DNA form, the CDR3 reads TGTGCCAGCAGCTTGACCGGACAGATTTTCTTCGGGGCCAACGTCCTGACTTTC. It translates to CASSLTGQIFFGANVLTF.

The chain recombines TRBV7-2 with TRBJ2-4, with 12 bases identical to TRBD2. The CDR3 has 18 amino acids. In germline, CDR1 is SGHTA, CDR2 FQGNSA. With 0 bases clipped from V and 0 bases from J, the junction kept 3 bases outside the gene matches. As DNA, the CDR3 is TGTGCCAGCAGCTTAGCGGGACTAGCGGGTATAGCCAAAAACATTCAGTACTTC. Amino acid sequence: CASSLAGLAGIAKNIQYF.

V usage is TRBV9 and J usage is TRBJ1-2, with TRBD1 matching over 7 bases. The germline gives CDR1 SGDLS, CDR2 YYNGEE. The ends lost 4 bases at V and 5 bases at J; junction bases unmatched: 8. This CDR3 is built from 14 residues. The CDR3 region has the DNA TGTGCCAGCAGCCCCACGACAGGGAAGTATGGCTACACCTTC. Its protein is CASSPTTGKYGYTF.

The rearrangement uses TRBV19 and TRBJ2-7; perhaps TRBD1 as D (6 bases). The CDR3 spans 15 residues. CDR1 is LNHDA and CDR2 is SQIVND in the germline V gene (reference sequence). V lost 2 bases, J lost 2 bases, and 13 bases lay in between. CDR3 region: CASSIKTGPTYEQYV. CDR3 coding DNA: TGTGCCAGTAGTATAAAGACAGGCCCAACCTACGAGCAGTACGTC.

This chain connects TRBV10-1 to TRBJ2-7; possibly TRBD2 for D (6 bases). CDR1 WNHNN and CDR2 SYGVQD come from the germline V gene (reference sequence). The CDR3 spans 13 residues. Trimming took off 1 base at V and 7 bases at J, with 11 bases between the two ends. CDR3 bases: TGCGCCAGCAGTGAGTACCGAGGAGGGGAGCAGTACTTC. Its protein is CASSEYRGGEQYF.

The chain recombines TRBV30 with TRBJ1-1; D not certain. The CDR3 sequence is 14 residues long. The V end lost 4 bases, the J end lost 4 bases, and 16 bases lay between the germline ends. The germline V gene encodes CDR1 GTSNPN and CDR2 SVGIG (reference sequence). The CDR3 sequence: CAWTSYSVFTEAFF. The CDR3 DNA is TGTGCCTGGACATCGTATTCGGTATTCACTGAAGCTTTCTTT. The whole variable domain, filled in from reference TRBV30 and TRBJ1-1, reads SQTIHQWPATLVQPVGSPLSLECTVEGTSNPNLYWYRQAAGRGLQLLFYSVGIGQISSEVPQNLSASRPQDRQFILSSKKLLLSDSGFYLCAWTSYSVFTEAFFGQGTRLTVV.

The chain combines TRBV4-3 with TRBJ2-3, with 10 bases identical to TRBD2. V lost 0 bases and J lost 3; bases outside the gene matches: 12. This CDR3 spans 19 amino acids. Germline loops: CDR1 LGHNA, CDR2 YSLEER. CDR3: CASSQDDSGRGEATDTQYF. For the CDR3, the DNA is TGCGCCAGCAGCCAAGATGACAGCGGGAGGGGGGAGGCGACAGATACGCAGTATTTT.

This clone appeared a few times. This chain connects TRBV5-1 to TRBJ1-2; TRBD1 matches 9 bases. The CDR3 spans 15 residues. Germline CDR1 is SGHRS and CDR2 is YFSETQ. J gave up 6 bases and V 0 bases, and 6 bases lay outside the gene matches. The CDR3 DNA follows: TGCGCCAGCAGCTTGGAATTAGGGACAGGGAATGGCTACACCTTC. This codes for CASSLELGTGNGYTF.

The chain couples TRBV7-9 to TRBJ2-1; D not resolved. The V end lost 7 bases, the J end lost 2 bases, and 12 bases lay between the germline ends. The CDR3 runs to 14 residues. Germline CDR1 and CDR2: SEHNR and FQNEAQ (reference sequence). CDR3 protein: CASNNEFTYNEQFF. In nucleotides, the CDR3 is TGTGCCAGCAATAATGAGTTTACCTACAATGAGCAGTTCTTC.

The V gene is TRBV6-5, the J gene TRBJ1-2, with 11 bases aligning to TRBD1. Germline V lookup: CDR1 MNHEY, CDR2 SVGAGI. V was clipped by 6 bases and J by 6 bases; unmatched bases: 9. The CDR3 loop spans 15 amino acids. The DNA of the CDR3 is TGTGCCAGCAGCCCACTCGGGACAGGGGGAAATGGCTACACCTTC. Protein: CASSPLGTGGNGYTF.

This chain connects TRBV4-1 to TRBJ2-5, with a weak D call TRBD1 (6 bases). This CDR3 region has 13 residues. Germline V gene lookup returns CDR1 MGHRA and CDR2 YSYEKL. Trimming shortened V by 4 bases and J by 3 bases, and 9 bases separated the two germline ends. The CDR3 is CASSRNREETQYF. CDR3 nucleotide sequence: TGCGCCAGCAGCCGGAACAGGGAAGAGACCCAGTACTTC.

There are a few counts of this clone. The same CDR3 can be traced to other DNA sequences in this sample. V usage is TRBV9 and J usage is TRBJ1-1, with D hard to call. CDR1 SGDLS and CDR2 YYNGEE come from the germline V gene. This CDR3 is built from 13 residues. V lost 4 bases and J lost 5, with 12 bases in between. CDR3 in DNA: TGTGCCAGCAGCTCCGCCCCGGGGACTGAAGCTTTCTTT. Translation: CASSSAPGTEAFF.

This clone was picked up many times. V and J are TRBV18 and TRBJ1-5; 7 positions agree with TRBD1. CDR1 and CDR2 from the germline V gene are KGHSH and LQKENI. CDR3 length: 15 amino acids. The J segment lost 6 bases and the V segment lost 4 bases, leaving 9 bases of the junction unmatched. The CDR3: CASSLNTGAGQPQHF. The CDR3 nucleotides read TGTGCCAGCTCACTAAACACAGGGGCCGGTCAGCCCCAGCATTTT.